The rows below give T cell receptor beta chains drawn from one sample of a study of T cells in Graves' hyperthyroidism and ophthalmopathy. MiXCR, run by TCRdb on the multiplex PCR reads, gives a single entry per CDR3 protein. The sample lists roughly 380,000 distinct CDR3 sequences; 15% to 20% were seen once. The sequenced sample consisted of blood. These receptors were taken from a woman aged 40 to 50 with Graves' ophthalmopathy. CDR3s include the opening cysteine and the closing phenylalanine or tryptophan. The D gene is left open where the match is weak. Clone size is not always given. Where it is, it says once, few, many or a class for expanded clones.

j_gene,v_gene,abundance,d_gene,CDR3aa,CDR3nt
TRBJ2-7,TRBV20-1,many,-,CSAREFTPYEQYF,TGCAGTGCTAGAGAATTTACTCCATACGAGCAGTACTTC
TRBJ1-2,TRBV6-2/TRBV6-3,-,TRBD1,CATGTDYGYTF,TGTGCCACCGGGACAGACTATGGCTACACCTTC
TRBJ2-2,TRBV28,many,-,CASSPPGSTGELFF,TGTGCCAGCAGTCCCCCAGGGAGTACCGGGGAGCTGTTTTTT
TRBJ2-7,TRBV20-1,many,TRBD2,CSARGTSGRNWGYEQYF,TGCAGTGCTAGAGGGACTAGCGGGAGGAATTGGGGCTACGAGCAGTACTTC
TRBJ2-7,TRBV6-2/TRBV6-3,many,-,CASRGATDAYEQYF,TGTGCCAGCAGAGGCGCGACAGATGCCTACGAGCAGTACTTC
TRBJ2-2,TRBV9,many,-,CASSVGGALVGELFF,TGTGCCAGCAGCGTTGGGGGGGCGCTTGTCGGGGAGCTGTTTTTT
TRBJ2-7,TRBV11-2,many,TRBD1,CASSPTSVTGGAEQYF,TGTGCCAGCAGCCCCACTAGCGTGACAGGGGGCGCCGAGCAGTACTTC
TRBJ1-1,TRBV20-1,many,-,CSVKGTTEGTEAFF,TGCAGTGTTAAAGGGACAACTGAGGGAACTGAAGCTTTCTTT
TRBJ1-1,TRBV28,many,-,CASSYPTGHRNTEAFF,TGTGCCAGCAGTTACCCGACGGGACACAGGAACACTGAAGCTTTCTTT
TRBJ1-1,TRBV6-1,many,-,CASSDGLEQAFF,TGTGCCAGCAGTGACGGTTTGGAACAGGCTTTCTTT
TRBJ2-2,TRBV7-6,many,TRBD2,CATTLGASGRRTGELFF,TGTGCCACAACCCTAGGGGCTAGCGGAAGAAGGACCGGGGAGCTGTTTTTT
TRBJ1-1,TRBV6-5,many,-,CASSYPEVNTEAFF,TGTGCCAGCAGTTACCCAGAAGTGAACACTGAAGCTTTCTTT
TRBJ1-1,TRBV7-2,many,-,CASSPRVVWNTEAFF,TGTGCCAGCAGCCCCCGGGTAGTGTGGAACACTGAAGCTTTCTTT
TRBJ2-6,TRBV11-3,many,-,CASRPDRLSGANVLTF,TGTGCCAGCAGACCCGACAGGCTCTCTGGGGCCAACGTCCTGACTTTC
TRBJ2-5,TRBV7-2,many,TRBD1,CASSNSGTVETQYF,TGTGCCAGCAGCAACTCCGGGACAGTAGAGACCCAGTACTTC
TRBJ2-7,TRBV20-1,many,TRBD1,CSALSFDRANEQYF,TGCAGTGCTCTCTCCTTTGACAGGGCCAACGAGCAGTACTTC
TRBJ2-2,TRBV20-1,many,TRBD2,CSAQPGLAGPGELFF,TGCAGTGCCCAACCGGGACTAGCGGGTCCCGGGGAGCTGTTTTTT
TRBJ2-5,TRBV11-2,many,-,CASSRAPRARGETQYF,TGTGCCAGCAGCCGCGCCCCCAGGGCCCGCGGGGAGACCCAGTACTTC
TRBJ2-7,TRBV4-3,many,TRBD2,CASSQETGGNFEQYF,TGCGCCAGCAGCCAAGAAACGGGAGGTAATTTCGAGCAGTACTTC
TRBJ2-2,TRBV6-2/TRBV6-3,many,TRBD2,CASRREGRELFF,TGTGCCTCTCGCCGGGAGGGCCGGGAGCTGTTTTTT
TRBJ2-5,TRBV12-3/TRBV12-4,many,-,CASSPASGGETQYF,TGTGCCAGCAGTCCAGCCTCCGGAGGAGAGACCCAGTACTTC
TRBJ1-1,TRBV2,-,TRBD1,CASSVYSTGSRTEAFF,TGTGCCAGCAGCGTATATTCGACAGGGTCTCGTACTGAAGCTTTCTTT
TRBJ2-5,TRBV7-9,many,TRBD1,CASSWEVGQSTETQYF,TGTGCCAGCAGCTGGGAAGTGGGACAGAGTACGGAGACCCAGTACTTC
TRBJ2-7,TRBV27,many,-,CASRDLQQGNLDEQYF,TGTGCCAGCAGGGACCTACAACAAGGCAACTTGGACGAGCAGTACTTC
TRBJ2-5,TRBV6-2/TRBV6-3,many,-,CASRTTEETQYF,TGTGCCAGCAGGACTACAGAAGAGACCCAGTACTTC
TRBJ2-2,TRBV27,many,TRBD2,CASRLAGLNTGELFF,TGTGCCAGCAGACTAGCGGGGCTTAACACCGGGGAGCTGTTTTTT
TRBJ1-1,TRBV12-3/TRBV12-4,-,-,CASNLRARVEAFF,TGTGCCAGCAATCTCCGGGCCCGAGTCGAAGCTTTCTTT
TRBJ2-7,TRBV27,many,TRBD1,CASSLGTASYEQYF,TGCGCCAGCAGCTTAGGGACAGCCTCCTACGAGCAGTACTTC
TRBJ2-5,TRBV12-5,many,TRBD1,CASGSDRGQETQYF,TGTGCTAGTGGTTCCGACAGGGGCCAAGAGACCCAGTACTTC
TRBJ2-7,TRBV27,many,TRBD1,CASSIGTGGYEQYF,TGTGCCAGCAGTATCGGGACAGGGGGCTACGAGCAGTACTTC
TRBJ1-1,TRBV29-1,many,TRBD1,CSGRQGMNTEAFF,TGCAGCGGCCGACAGGGTATGAACACTGAAGCTTTCTTT
TRBJ2-7,TRBV27,many,-,CASSLLGVHYEQYF,TGTGCCAGCAGTTTATTAGGGGTCCACTACGAGCAGTACTTC
TRBJ2-7,TRBV5-1,many,TRBD2,CASSPSGRAGYSYEQYF,TGCGCCAGCAGCCCTAGCGGGAGGGCCGGTTACTCCTACGAGCAGTACTTC
TRBJ1-5,TRBV12-3/TRBV12-4,many,TRBD1,CASSLGQGRTYQPQHF,TGTGCCAGCAGTTTAGGACAGGGCCGAACCTATCAGCCCCAGCATTTT
TRBJ1-1,TRBV11-2,-,-,CASSLDRNRAMNTEAFF,TGTGCCAGCAGCTTAGATCGGAACAGGGCCATGAACACTGAAGCTTTCTTT
TRBJ2-5,TRBV20-1,many,-,CSARDLALILGGETQYF,TGCAGTGCTAGAGATCTAGCCCTAATTTTAGGGGGGGAGACCCAGTACTTC
TRBJ2-7,TRBV4-2,many,TRBD1,CASSQEGQGSGEQYF,TGTGCCAGCAGCCAAGAGGGACAGGGGTCGGGTGAGCAGTACTTC
TRBJ2-3,TRBV29-1,many,-,CSAGTESGDTQYF,TGCAGCGCGGGGACCGAGTCGGGTGATACGCAGTATTTT
TRBJ1-1,TRBV7-2,many,-,CASSLRGGSTEAFF,TGTGCCAGCAGCCTTCGGGGGGGGTCGACTGAAGCTTTCTTT
TRBJ1-1,TRBV5-4,many,-,CASSSPGQGEAFF,TGTGCCAGCAGCTCCCCGGGGCAGGGTGAAGCTTTCTTT
TRBJ1-1,TRBV6-5,few,-,CASSSRSDSPNTEAFF,TGTGCCAGCAGCTCTCGATCCGACAGCCCGAACACTGAAGCTTTCTTT
TRBJ1-2,TRBV15,many,-,CATSRDIFSDGYTF,TGTGCCACCAGCAGAGATATCTTCTCCGATGGCTACACCTTC
TRBJ2-7,TRBV24-1,-,TRBD1,CATRDSKTYEQYF,TGTGCCACCCGGGACAGCAAGACCTACGAGCAGTACTTC
TRBJ2-1,TRBV5-1,-,TRBD2,CASSFLLLAGGGNEQFF,TGCGCCAGCAGCTTCCTCTTATTAGCGGGAGGTGGCAATGAGCAGTTCTTC
TRBJ2-6,TRBV20-1,many,-,CSASPASSGANVLTF,TGCAGTGCTAGTCCCGCGAGCTCTGGGGCCAACGTCCTGACTTTC
TRBJ2-6,TRBV19,many,TRBD1,CASTRDRVGANVLTF,TGTGCCAGTACCCGAGACAGGGTTGGGGCCAACGTCCTGACTTTC
TRBJ2-7,TRBV5-6,many,-,CASSPTAGSYEQYF,TGTGCCAGCAGCCCCACGGCCGGGTCCTACGAGCAGTACTTC
TRBJ2-7,TRBV6-2/TRBV6-3,many,-,CASSYDGGSYEQYF,TGTGCCAGCAGTTACGACGGGGGTTCCTACGAGCAGTACTTC
TRBJ1-2,TRBV10-2,many,-,CASSGQKANYGYTF,TGCGCCAGCAGTGGACAGAAAGCTAACTATGGCTACACCTTC
TRBJ2-7,TRBV13,many,-,CASSSHLGPNPPYEQYF,TGTGCCAGCAGCTCCCACCTGGGTCCAAATCCGCCCTACGAGCAGTACTTC
TRBJ2-5,TRBV11-2,-,TRBD2,CASSLDRGLVGETQYF,TGTGCCAGCAGCTTAGATAGGGGACTAGTTGGCGAGACCCAGTACTTC
TRBJ2-5,TRBV12-3/TRBV12-4,many,TRBD2,CASSFVLAGVAETQYF,TGTGCCAGCAGTTTCGTCCTAGCGGGAGTAGCGGAGACCCAGTACTTC
TRBJ2-7,TRBV30,-,-,CAWSLTSSSYEQYF,TGTGCCTGGAGTCTAACGTCAAGCTCCTACGAGCAGTACTTC
TRBJ1-2,TRBV6-1,many,-,CASSIGRAYGYTF,TGTGCCAGCAGTATCGGACGGGCCTATGGCTACACCTTC